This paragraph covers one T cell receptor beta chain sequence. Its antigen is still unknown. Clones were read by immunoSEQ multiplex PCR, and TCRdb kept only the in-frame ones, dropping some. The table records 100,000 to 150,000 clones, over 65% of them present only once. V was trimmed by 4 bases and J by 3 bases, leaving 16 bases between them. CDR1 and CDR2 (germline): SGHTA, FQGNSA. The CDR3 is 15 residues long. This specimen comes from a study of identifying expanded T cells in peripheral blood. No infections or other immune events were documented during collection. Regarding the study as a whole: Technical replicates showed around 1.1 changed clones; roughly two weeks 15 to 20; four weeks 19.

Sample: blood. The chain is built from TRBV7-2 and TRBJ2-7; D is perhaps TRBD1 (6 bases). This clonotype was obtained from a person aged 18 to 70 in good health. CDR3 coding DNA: TGTGCCAGCAGCTCAAAGCCCGGGACAATCTACGAGCAGTACTTC. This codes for CASSSKPGTIYEQYF.